The 8 T cell receptor beta chains below were found in one sample sequenced in a study of blood T cell repertoires in COVID-19. Sequencing was performed with immunoSEQ multiplex PCR; in TCRdb, only in-frame clones are kept and a portion is missing. In the table there are approximately 250,000 clones, 75% to 90% of which are singletons. The sample comprised PBMCs or T cells enriched from blood (not recorded which). The receptors originated from a middle-aged woman who had been exposed to COVID-19.

The V call is TRBV7-6, the J call TRBJ2-5, with a tentative D call TRBD2 (5 bases). V was shortened by 3 bases and J by 4 bases, with 9 bases between the two germline ends. CDR1 and CDR2 (germline): SGHVS, FNYEAQ. The CDR3 totals 13 residues. Written as DNA, the CDR3 is TGTGCCAGCAGCTTGCCGGGAATAGAGACCCAGTACTTC. Translating it yields CASSLPGIETQYF.

The chain combines TRBV30 with TRBJ2-6; TRBD1 might be the D (6 bases). The germline CDR1 and CDR2 sequences are GTSNPN and SVGIG (reference sequence). The V gene lost 4 bases and the J gene lost 5 bases, with 18 bases spanning the gap. The CDR3 totals 16 residues. CDR3 in amino acids: CAWNREARTWANVLTF. The CDR3 DNA reads TGTGCCTGGAACAGGGAAGCACGGACATGGGCCAACGTCCTGACTTTC.

V is TRBV30 and J is TRBJ1-5, with D maybe TRBD1 (5 bases). The CDR3 has 14 amino acids. V lost 0 bases and J 5 bases, leaving 11 bases between the germline ends. Germline loops: CDR1 GTSNPN, CDR2 SVGIG (reference sequence). CDR3 nucleotide sequence: TGTGCCTGGAGTGTTTTGGGGGGGGATCAGCCCCAGCATTTT. This codes for CAWSVLGGDQPQHF. The whole variable domain, filled in from reference TRBV30 and TRBJ1-5, reads SQTIHQWPATLVQPVGSPLSLECTVEGTSNPNLYWYRQAAGRGLQLLFYSVGIGQISSEVPQNLSASRPQDRQFILSSKKLLLSDSGFYLCAWSVLGGDQPQHFGDGTRLSIL.

The CDR3 loop reads CASSEWTGEGGEKLFF. In DNA, the CDR3 is TGTGCCAGCAGTGAATGGACAGGGGAGGGCGGTGAAAAACTGTTTTTT. The chain joins TRBV2 to TRBJ1-4; 9 nucleotides agree with TRBD1. The CDR3 sequence is 16 residues long. Germline V gene data show CDR1 as SNHLY and CDR2 as FYNNEI. Germline trimming cut 2 bases from V and 7 bases from J; bases unmatched to any gene: 8.

J is TRBJ1-4 and V is TRBV4-3; 10 bases fit TRBD1. The CDR3 consists of 15 residues. Germline V gene sequence: CDR1 LGHNA, CDR2 YSLEER. With 5 bases clipped from V and 8 bases from J, the junction kept 8 bases outside the gene matches. CDR3 coding DNA: TGCGCCAGCAGCTCCGGACAGGGGGGTGGGGAAAAACTGTTTTTT. Amino acids: CASSSGQGGGEKLFF.

V is TRBV5-5 and J is TRBJ2-3; D is ambiguous. The V gene lost 1 base and the J gene lost 1 base, with 10 bases spanning the gap. CDR3 length: 15 residues. Germline V gene data show CDR1 as SGHKS and CDR2 as YYEKEE (reference sequence). CDR3 coding DNA: TGTGCCAGCAGCTTGACCGGTTTTGGCACAGATACGCAGTATTTT. Protein: CASSLTGFGTDTQYF.

The rearrangement joins TRBV27 to TRBJ1-4, with D unresolved. Germline CDR1 MNHEY, CDR2 SMNVEV (reference sequence). V shed 5 bases and J shed 2 bases, with 15 bases lying between them. This CDR3 contains 16 residues. The chain's CDR3 is CASSVSPGMTNEKLFF. CDR3 nucleotide sequence: TGTGCCAGCAGTGTCTCCCCGGGGATGACTAATGAAAAACTGTTTTTT.

The chain combines TRBV11-3 with TRBJ2-1, with TRBD2 identical over 10 bases. V trimming: 0 bases; J trimming: 1 base; junction bases outside the gene matches: 6. CDR1 and CDR2 from the germline V gene are SGHNT and YENEEA. The CDR3 spans 18 residues. The chain's CDR3 is CASSLERASGSSYNEQFF. CDR3 nucleotide sequence: TGTGCCAGCAGCTTAGAGCGAGCTAGCGGGAGTTCCTACAATGAGCAGTTCTTC.